Below are 14 T cell receptor beta chains sequenced from a single sample in a study of CD8 T cells in ankylosing spondylitis. Findings and caveats of the study: Apparently characteristic of ankylosing spondylitis blood was a TCR beta motif (about 8 highly homologous variants).

TCRdb re-called the 5' RACE reads with MiXCR, one entry per CDR3 protein. Among 750,000 to 850,000 distinct CDR3 sequences listed, over 9.5% were seen once. These TCRs are of unknown antigen specificity. The sequencing sample was made of blood, either unsorted or a sorted T cell fraction (not recorded which). These receptors were obtained from a male donor with ankylosing spondylitis.

The chain recombines TRBV6-5 with TRBJ2-3, with TRBD2 identical over 11 bases. The V segment lost 4 bases and the J segment 6 bases; nucleotides outside the gene matches: 6. The germline V gene encodes CDR1 MNHEY and CDR2 SVGAGI. This CDR3 has 15 residues. The CDR3 DNA follows: TGTGCCAGCAGTTCAACGGGACTAGCGGTGGATACGCAGTATTTT. It yields the protein CASSSTGLAVDTQYF.

In nucleotides, the CDR3 is TGTGCCAGCAGCGTAGGAGGGACAGGAAACACCATATATTTT. Protein: CASSVGGTGNTIYF. The genes are TRBV9 and TRBJ1-3, with D tentatively TRBD1 (6 bases). The length of the CDR3 is 14 residues. V was cut by 0 bases and J by 4 bases, with 8 bases left in between. Per the germline V gene, CDR1 is SGDLS and CDR2 is YYNGEE.

This clonotype was recorded at least ten times. CDR3: CATSRGRDNEQFF. The CDR3 coding sequence is TGTGCCACCAGCAGAGGGAGAGACAATGAGCAGTTCTTC. The chain has TRBV15 and TRBJ2-1; D is unresolved. V was shortened by 1 base and J by 5 bases, with 6 bases between the two germline ends. The CDR3 consists of 13 residues. The germline CDR1 and CDR2 sequences are LNHNV and YYDKDF (reference sequence). Drawing the rest from reference TRBV15 and TRBJ2-1, the complete variable domain is DAMVIQNPRYQVTQFGKPVTLSCSQTLNHNVMYWYQQKSSQAPKLLFHYYDKDFNNEADTPDNFQSRRPNTSFCFLDIRSPGLGDTAMYLCATSRGRDNEQFFGPGTRLTVL.

The chain uses TRBV7-2 and TRBJ1-6; TRBD1 might be the D (5 bases). Trimming removed 5 bases at V and 5 bases at J, with 19 bases between. The CDR3 is 17 amino acids. Germline V CDR1 and CDR2: SGHTA, FQGNSA. CDR3 amino acids: CASSRAGPAADNSPLHF. The CDR3 coding sequence is TGTGCCAGCAGCAGAGCAGGGCCGGCGGCCGATAATTCACCCCTCCACTTT.

This clonotype was seen ten or more times. V gene TRBV10-3 combines with J gene TRBJ2-1; TRBD2 agrees at 7 bases. The junction had 13 bases not matched to a gene; V was cut back by 5 bases and J by 9 bases. This CDR3 has 15 amino acids. The V gene's germline CDR1 is ENHRY and CDR2 SYGVKD. The CDR3 spells CAISKGLAAYGEQFF. CDR3 coding DNA: TGTGCCATCAGTAAAGGTCTAGCGGCCTACGGTGAGCAGTTCTTC.

The chain has TRBV20-1 and TRBJ2-5; 11 bases are a match to TRBD2. V was clipped by 6 bases and J by 4 bases; unmatched bases: 7. CDR3 size: 14 residues. Germline values: CDR1 DFQATT, CDR2 SNEGSKA (reference sequence). CDR3 nucleotide sequence: TGCAGTGCCACTAGCGGGAGTGGTCCAGAGACCCAGTACTTC. This sequence encodes CSATSGSGPETQYF.

This clonotype was seen at least ten times. The CDR3 DNA follows: TGTGCCTGGAGGTTACAGGACTCAGAGTACGAGCAGTACTTC. Protein: CAWRLQDSEYEQYF. The V call is TRBV30, the J call TRBJ2-7; D is perhaps TRBD1 or TRBD2 (5 bases each). The CDR3 spans 14 residues. Looked up from germline, CDR1 is GTSNPN and CDR2 is SVGIG (reference sequence). With 3 bases removed from V and 4 bases from J, the gap between germline ends came to 16 bases. Based on the CDR3 plus reference TRBV30 and TRBJ2-7, the full variable domain is SQTIHQWPATLVQPVGSPLSLECTVEGTSNPNLYWYRQAAGRGLQLLFYSVGIGQISSEVPQNLSASRPQDRQFILSSKKLLLSDSGFYLCAWRLQDSEYEQYFGPGTRLTVT.

The rearrangement links TRBV4-1 to TRBJ1-2; unclear D gene. V lost 2 bases, J lost 2 bases, and 12 bases lay in between. The CDR3 loop spans 15 amino acids. CDR1 is MGHRA, CDR2 YSYEKL, per germline. This chain's CDR3 is CASSQLGRSNYGYTF. CDR3 nucleotides: TGCGCCAGCAGCCAACTTGGCAGATCAAACTATGGCTACACCTTC.

The chain carries TRBV20-1 and TRBJ2-1; 11 nucleotides agree with TRBD2. Looked up from germline, CDR1 is DFQATT and CDR2 is SNEGSKA (reference sequence). V was pared by 4 bases and J by 3 bases, with 5 bases of the junction left unmatched. The CDR3 is 15 residues long. The chain's CDR3 is CSATPGTSGYNEQFF. As DNA, the CDR3 is TGCAGTGCTACCCCCGGGACTAGCGGCTACAATGAGCAGTTCTTC.

In this sample, this clonotype turned up many times. The J gene is TRBJ2-5, the V gene TRBV20-1; 12 bases map to TRBD2. This CDR3 spans 15 amino acids. Trimming removed 7 bases from V and 2 bases from J; junction bases left unmatched: 8. Germline V CDR1 and CDR2: DFQATT, SNEGSKA (reference sequence). CDR3 in DNA: TGCAGTGGGGCGACTAGCGGGAGCAAGCAAGAGACCCAGTACTTC. The encoded protein is CSGATSGSKQETQYF.

This clonotype has a handful of counts. The V gene is TRBV27, the J gene TRBJ2-1; D may be TRBD1 (5 bases). V gave up 5 bases and J gave up 6 bases, with 17 bases separating them. This CDR3 contains 15 residues. Germline V gene data show CDR1 as MNHEY and CDR2 as SMNVEV (reference sequence). The CDR3 coding sequence is TGTGCCAGCAGTCGGAACTCCAGGGTGTCCAATGAGCAGTTCTTC. Its translation: CASSRNSRVSNEQFF.

This clonotype has only a few counts. The rearrangement links TRBV20-1 to TRBJ1-4; a possible D gene is TRBD1 (5 bases). This CDR3 contains 14 residues. Deletions cut 4 bases from V and 8 bases from J, with 17 bases between. Germline CDR1 DFQATT, CDR2 SNEGSKA (reference sequence). In DNA, the CDR3 is TGCAGTGCTAAATACAGGAAAGGGGAAGAAAAACTGTTTTTT. It yields the protein CSAKYRKGEEKLFF.

V usage is TRBV2 and J usage is TRBJ2-7; D remains ambiguous. Germline CDR1 is SNHLY and CDR2 is FYNNEI. The CDR3 sequence is 13 residues long. The ends were cut back, 5 bases at V and 2 bases at J, with 10 bases in the middle. In DNA form, the CDR3 reads TGTGCCAGCAGTATCGAGCGCACCTACGAGCAGTACTTC. As protein: CASSIERTYEQYF.

The rearrangement joins TRBV6-1 to TRBJ2-7, with 10 bases aligning to TRBD2. Germline CDR1 MNHNS, CDR2 SASEGT. V lost 6 bases and J lost 2; bases outside the gene matches: 7. The CDR3 loop spans 15 amino acids. CDR3 amino acids: CASSRLAGAPYEQYF. The DNA of the CDR3 is TGTGCCAGCAGCCGACTAGCGGGTGCCCCCTACGAGCAGTACTTC.